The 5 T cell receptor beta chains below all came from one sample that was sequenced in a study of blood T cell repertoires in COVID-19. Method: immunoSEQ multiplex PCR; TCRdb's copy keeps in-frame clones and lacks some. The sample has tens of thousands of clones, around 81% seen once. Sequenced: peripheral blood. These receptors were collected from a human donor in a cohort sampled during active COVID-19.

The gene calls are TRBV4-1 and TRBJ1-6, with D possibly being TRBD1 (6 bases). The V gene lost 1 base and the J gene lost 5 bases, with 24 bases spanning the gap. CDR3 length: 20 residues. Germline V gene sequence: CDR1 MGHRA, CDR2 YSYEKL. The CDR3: CASSQGGKVWGTSNNSPLHF. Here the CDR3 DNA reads TGCGCCAGCAGCCAAGGAGGTAAGGTTTGGGGGACATCCAATAATTCACCCCTCCACTTT.

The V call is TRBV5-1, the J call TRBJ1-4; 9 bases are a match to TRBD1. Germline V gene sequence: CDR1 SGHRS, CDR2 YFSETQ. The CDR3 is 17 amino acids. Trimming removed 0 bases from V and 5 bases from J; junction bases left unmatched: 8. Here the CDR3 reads CASSLARVGTGNEKLFF. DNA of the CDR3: TGCGCCAGCAGCTTGGCCAGGGTTGGGACAGGGAATGAAAAACTGTTTTTT.

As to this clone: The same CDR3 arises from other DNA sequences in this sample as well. The CDR3 loop reads CASSLSREAFF. The DNA for the CDR3 is TGTGCCAGCAGTTTATCGCGCGAAGCTTTCTTT. The gene calls are TRBV28 and TRBJ1-1; D remains unclear. CDR1 and CDR2 (germline): MDHEN, SYDVKM. The CDR3 is made up of 11 amino acids. Trimming stripped 1 base from V and 8 bases from J, with 5 bases between.

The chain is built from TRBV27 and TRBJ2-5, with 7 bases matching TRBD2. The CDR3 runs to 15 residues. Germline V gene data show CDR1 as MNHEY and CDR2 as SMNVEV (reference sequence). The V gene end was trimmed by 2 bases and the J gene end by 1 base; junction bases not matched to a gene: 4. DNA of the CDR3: TGTGCCAGCAGTTTACTGGGGGGGGGCCAAGAGACCCAGTACTTC. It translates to CASSLLGGGQETQYF.

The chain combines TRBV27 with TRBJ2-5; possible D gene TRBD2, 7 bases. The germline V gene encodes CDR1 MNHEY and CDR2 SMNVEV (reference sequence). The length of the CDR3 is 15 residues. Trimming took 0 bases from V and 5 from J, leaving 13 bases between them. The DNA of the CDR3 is TGTGCCAGCAGTTTATCGGGGGGGGGCTGGGAGACCCAGTACTTC. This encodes CASSLSGGGWETQYF.